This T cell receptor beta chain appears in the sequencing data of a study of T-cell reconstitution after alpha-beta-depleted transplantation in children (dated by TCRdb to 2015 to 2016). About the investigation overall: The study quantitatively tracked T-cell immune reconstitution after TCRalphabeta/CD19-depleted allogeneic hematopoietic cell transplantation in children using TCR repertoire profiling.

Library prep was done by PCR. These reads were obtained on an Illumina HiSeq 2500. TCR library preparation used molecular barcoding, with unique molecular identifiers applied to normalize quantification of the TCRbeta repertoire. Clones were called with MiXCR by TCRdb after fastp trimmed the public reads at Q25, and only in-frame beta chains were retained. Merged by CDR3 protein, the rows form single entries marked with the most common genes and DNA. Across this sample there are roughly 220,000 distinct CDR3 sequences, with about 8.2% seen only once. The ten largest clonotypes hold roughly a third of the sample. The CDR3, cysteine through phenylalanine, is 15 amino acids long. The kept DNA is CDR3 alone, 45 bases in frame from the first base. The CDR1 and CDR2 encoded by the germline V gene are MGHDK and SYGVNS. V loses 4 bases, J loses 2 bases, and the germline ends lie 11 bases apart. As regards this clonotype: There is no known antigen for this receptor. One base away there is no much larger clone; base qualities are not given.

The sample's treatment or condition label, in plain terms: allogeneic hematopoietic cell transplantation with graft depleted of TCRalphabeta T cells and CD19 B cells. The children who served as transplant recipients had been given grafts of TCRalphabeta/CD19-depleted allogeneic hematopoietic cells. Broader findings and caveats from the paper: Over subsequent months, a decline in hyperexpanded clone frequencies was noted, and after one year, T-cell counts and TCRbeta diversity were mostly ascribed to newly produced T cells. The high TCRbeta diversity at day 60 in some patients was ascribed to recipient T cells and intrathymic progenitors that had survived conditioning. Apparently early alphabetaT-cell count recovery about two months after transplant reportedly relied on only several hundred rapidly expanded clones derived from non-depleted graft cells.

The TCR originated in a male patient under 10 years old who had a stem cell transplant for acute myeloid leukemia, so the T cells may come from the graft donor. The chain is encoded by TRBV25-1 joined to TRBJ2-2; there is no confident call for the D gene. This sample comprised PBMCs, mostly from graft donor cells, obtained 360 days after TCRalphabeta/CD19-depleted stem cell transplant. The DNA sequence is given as TGTGCCAGCAGTGCACGGGCGATTAACACCGGGGAGCTGTTTTTT. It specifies CASSARAINTGELFF.